The 25 T cell receptor beta chains below all came from one sample that was sequenced in a study of blood T cell repertoires in COVID-19. Sequencing was performed with immunoSEQ multiplex PCR; in TCRdb, only in-frame clones are kept and a portion is missing. The table has about 230,000 clones, 87% seen once; the top ten hold 11%. The sequenced material came from PBMCs or T cells enriched from blood (not recorded which). The receptors derive from a man aged 30-40 years who had recovered from COVID-19.

This chain connects TRBV4-1 to TRBJ2-5; 7 bases line up with TRBD1. Per the germline V gene, CDR1 is MGHRA and CDR2 is YSYEKL. The length of the CDR3 is 13 residues. With V trimmed by 5 bases and J by 5 bases, 5 bases remained unmatched. The chain's CDR3 is CASSFTRGETQYF. CDR3 nucleotides: TGCGCCAGCAGCTTTACCAGGGGGGAGACCCAGTACTTC.

J is TRBJ2-7 and V is TRBV6-5, with D perhaps matching TRBD2 (6 bases). This CDR3 is built from 12 residues. CDR1 MNHEY and CDR2 SVGAGI come from the germline V gene. Trimming removed 8 bases at V and 1 base at J, with 9 bases between. The chain's CDR3 is CASEEGSYEQYF. As DNA, the CDR3 is TGTGCCAGCGAGGAGGGTTCCTACGAGCAGTACTTC.

The chain recombines TRBV12-3 or TRBV12-4 with TRBJ2-5; D not certain. The CDR3 contains 13 residues. Trimming left V 3 bases short and J 5 bases short, with 10 bases between. CDR3 region: CASSFSGRETQYF. The DNA of the CDR3 is TGTGCCAGCAGTTTCTCGGGTAGGGAGACCCAGTACTTC.

V and J are TRBV19 and TRBJ1-1; TRBD1 matches at 11 bases. V shed 6 bases and J 1 base; nucleotides not matched to a gene: 10. Germline CDR1 reads LNHDA; CDR2 reads SQIVND (reference sequence). The CDR3 length is 17 residues. The CDR3 protein is CASSPYGGQGANTEAFF. The DNA of the CDR3 is TGTGCCAGTAGCCCTTACGGTGGACAGGGGGCGAACACTGAAGCTTTCTTT.

This chain connects TRBV6-2 or TRBV6-3 to TRBJ1-5; D gene ambiguous. Germline lookup yields CDR1 MNHEY and CDR2 SVGEGT. The CDR3 length is 15 residues. Trimming removed 6 bases from V and 0 bases from J, with 12 bases in between. The CDR3 region is CASSPWRDSNQPQHF. CDR3 coding DNA: TGTGCCAGCAGCCCCTGGAGGGATAGCAATCAGCCCCAGCATTTT.

V gene TRBV28 combines with J gene TRBJ2-7, with 7 bases that match TRBD1. V dropped 6 bases and J dropped 2; count of bases not matched to a gene: 7. The V gene's germline CDR1 is MDHEN and CDR2 SYDVKM. The CDR3 spans 14 residues. The CDR3: CASSQAGQAYEQYF. Written as DNA, the CDR3 is TGTGCCAGCAGCCAAGCCGGACAGGCCTACGAGCAGTACTTC.

A word on this clone: The same CDR3 arises from other DNA sequences in this sample as well. The chain recombines TRBV18 with TRBJ2-3, with D hard to call. This CDR3 region has 12 residues. V was pared by 5 bases and J by 3 bases, with 6 bases between. Germline V gene lookup returns CDR1 KGHSH and CDR2 LQKENI. The CDR3: CASSSVTDTQYF. CDR3 nucleotides: TGTGCCAGCTCATCAGTGACAGATACGCAGTATTTT.

This clone was recorded only once. The V call is TRBV7-8, the J call TRBJ2-7; 7 nucleotides line up with TRBD1. CDR1 and CDR2 (germline): SGHVS, FQNEAQ. The CDR3 is 14 amino acids. V was pared by 4 bases and J by 1 base, with 4 bases of the junction left unmatched. CDR3 loop: CASSSQGLSYEQYF. The CDR3 DNA sequence: TGTGCCAGCAGCTCACAGGGGTTGTCCTACGAGCAGTACTTC.

In its sample, this clone was seen a few times. The chain links TRBV28 to TRBJ1-2; 8 positions match TRBD1. The trim removed 7 bases at V and 4 bases at J, leaving 14 bases unmatched. Looked up from germline, CDR1 is MDHEN and CDR2 is SYDVKM. The length of the CDR3 is 16 residues. CDR3 DNA sequence: TGTGCCAGCACCCAGCCAGGGACAGGAATCCGCTATGGCTACACCTTC. This translates into CASTQPGTGIRYGYTF.

V and J are TRBV19 and TRBJ2-5; 8 nucleotides match TRBD2. The germline CDR1 and CDR2 sequences are LNHDA and SQIVND (reference sequence). The CDR3 extends over 14 amino acids. V shed 3 bases and J 9 bases; nucleotides not matched to a gene: 9. This chain's CDR3 is CASSMRGAPKAQYF. As DNA, the CDR3 is TGTGCCAGTAGTATGCGGGGGGCTCCGAAGGCCCAGTACTTC.

In DNA form, the CDR3 reads TGTGCCAGCAGCCAAGATCGAGTGCCTGTAACTTCGGCGGCGGGGTCACCCCTCCACTTT. Its protein is CASSQDRVPVTSAAGSPLHF. The chain has TRBV3-1 (or the pseudogene TRBV3-2) and TRBJ1-6; D ambiguous. Deletions cut 0 bases from V and 10 bases from J, with 28 bases between. The CDR3 is 20 amino acids. Germline V gene lookup returns CDR1 LGHDT and CDR2 YNNKEL (reference sequence).

The J gene is TRBJ2-5, the V gene TRBV24-1; 13 nucleotides align to TRBD2. The CDR3 runs to 17 residues. Germline V gene lookup returns CDR1 KGHDR and CDR2 SFDVKD. V dropped 4 bases and J dropped 4; count of bases not matched to a gene: 8. CDR3 DNA sequence: TGTGCCACCAGTGAGGCCGGGACTAGCGGGGTGCTAGAGACCCAGTACTTC. This sequence encodes CATSEAGTSGVLETQYF.

This clone has a count of ten or more. The CDR3, as DNA: TGTGCCAGCAGCTTCCTTCCACCTGGCCGGGGCAGGGGTTCGAATGAGCAGTTCTTC. Translation: CASSFLPPGRGRGSNEQFF. V usage is TRBV7-6 and J usage is TRBJ2-1; maybe TRBD1 (6 bases). Trimming took off 3 bases at V and 7 bases at J, with 28 bases between the two ends. Per the germline V gene, CDR1 is SGHVS and CDR2 is FNYEAQ. The CDR3 contains 19 residues.

The chain recombines TRBV27 with TRBJ2-7, with 8 bases matching TRBD2. The CDR3 has 15 amino acids. Trimming removed 8 bases from V and 3 bases from J; junction bases left unmatched: 12. Looked up from germline, CDR1 is MNHEY and CDR2 is SMNVEV (reference sequence). The CDR3 sequence: CASGSWIAGIYEQYF. The CDR3 bases are TGTGCCAGCGGATCTTGGATAGCGGGAATCTACGAGCAGTACTTC.

The chain recombines TRBV28 with TRBJ2-7, with TRBD2 matching over 9 bases. The CDR3 is made up of 13 amino acids. Trimming took 6 bases from V and 5 from J; bases not matched to a gene: 5. The germline V gene has CDR1 MDHEN and CDR2 SYDVKM. In nucleotides, the CDR3 is TGTGCCAGCAGACCGGGACTAGCACACGAGCAGTACTTC. Translating gives CASRPGLAHEQYF. The full variable domain, completed using reference TRBV28 and TRBJ2-7, is DVKVTQSSRYLVKRTGEKVFLECVQDMDHENMFWYRQDPGLGLRLIYFSYDVKMKEKGDIPEGYSVSREKKERFSLILESASTNQTSMYLCASRPGLAHEQYFGPGTRLTVT.

To note about this clone: The same CDR3 can be traced to other DNA sequences in this sample. The rearrangement uses TRBV5-1 and TRBJ2-7, with D maybe TRBD1 (5 bases). The germline V and J ends were trimmed by 4 bases and 1 base, with 9 bases remaining between them. This CDR3 contains 13 residues. Germline assignment: CDR1 SGHRS and CDR2 YFSETQ. CDR3 amino acids: CASSPQGSYEQYF. CDR3 DNA: TGCGCCAGCAGCCCCCAGGGTTCCTACGAGCAGTACTTC.

This clone was picked up one time. The chain links TRBV5-5 to TRBJ2-3, with TRBD1 matching 7 bases. J lost 2 bases, V lost 2 bases, and 8 bases had no gene match. CDR1 and CDR2 (germline): SGHKS, YYEKEE (reference sequence). The CDR3 has 16 residues. CDR3 sequence reads: CASSLGGRRFTDTQYF. The CDR3 DNA is TGTGCCAGCAGCTTAGGGGGCAGGCGTTTCACAGATACGCAGTATTTT.

The sample holds a few counts of this clone. This sequence joins TRBV2 and TRBJ1-5; D is unresolved. The CDR3 has 12 amino acids. V lost 7 bases to trimming and J lost 1 base, with 5 bases between them. Germline-derived CDR1 and CDR2 are SNHLY and FYNNEI. CDR3: CASTGSNQPQHF. CDR3 in DNA: TGTGCCAGCACAGGCAGCAATCAGCCCCAGCATTTT.

The chain recombines TRBV12-3 or TRBV12-4 with TRBJ1-2; 8 bases fit TRBD1. The CDR3 is 12 amino acids. J gave up 6 bases and V 5 bases, and 2 bases lay outside the gene matches. CDR3 in DNA: TGTGCCAGCAGTCCGACAGGGGATGGCTACACCTTC. It translates to CASSPTGDGYTF.

The chain combines TRBV27 with TRBJ2-7; 8 bases are shared with TRBD1. J gave up 4 bases and V 5 bases, and 10 bases lay outside the gene matches. Germline V gene data show CDR1 as MNHEY and CDR2 as SMNVEV (reference sequence). The CDR3 is 15 residues long. The CDR3 DNA reads as TGTGCCAGCAGTCCGGACAGGGTGGTTCGGTACGAGCAGTACTTC. Translated: CASSPDRVVRYEQYF.

This rearrangement joins TRBV28 to TRBJ2-3; the D gene is possibly TRBD2 (5 bases). The CDR3 runs 18 residues. CDR1 and CDR2 from the germline V gene are MDHEN and SYDVKM. The V end lost 0 bases, the J end lost 0 bases, and 16 bases lay between the germline ends. Here the CDR3 reads CASSLWGSGASSTDTQYF. The CDR3 DNA follows: TGTGCCAGCAGTTTATGGGGGAGCGGTGCCTCTAGCACAGATACGCAGTATTTT.

The gene calls are TRBV7-9 and TRBJ1-1, with D possibly TRBD1 on 6 matching bases. Germline V gene data show CDR1 as SEHNR and CDR2 as FQNEAQ (reference sequence). Between the trimmed V and J ends, which lost 5 bases and 1 base, there was a span of 17 bases. There are 16 residues in the CDR3. The CDR3 loop is CASSPGTGLKNTEAFF. In nucleotides, the CDR3 is TGTGCCAGCAGCCCCGGTACAGGGTTAAAGAACACTGAAGCTTTCTTT.

J is TRBJ1-1 and V is TRBV5-1, with TRBD1 identical over 9 bases. V lost 5 bases and J lost 7; bases outside the gene matches: 9. Germline lookup yields CDR1 SGHRS and CDR2 YFSETQ. The CDR3 loop spans 14 amino acids. CDR3 coding DNA: TGCGCCAGCAGTAGACAGGGGGACCAACTTGAAGCTTTCTTT. It encodes CASSRQGDQLEAFF.

V and J are TRBV13 and TRBJ2-3; 9 bases map to TRBD1. With 3 bases clipped from V and 6 bases from J, the junction kept 4 bases outside the gene matches. The CDR3 extends over 14 amino acids. Per germline, CDR1 PRHDT and CDR2 FYEKMQ (reference sequence). The CDR3: CASSLDRGADTQYF. CDR3 coding DNA: TGTGCCAGCAGCTTGGACAGGGGCGCTGATACGCAGTATTTT. The whole variable domain, remainder taken from reference TRBV13 and TRBJ2-3, is AAGVIQSPRHLIKEKRETATLKCYPIPRHDTVYWYQQGPGQDPQFLISFYEKMQSDKGSIPDRFSAQQFSDYHSELNMSSLELGDSALYFCASSLDRGADTQYFGPGTRLTVL.

The V gene is TRBV6-6, the J gene TRBJ1-6; 7 nucleotides line up with TRBD1. V trimming: 5 bases; J trimming: 9 bases; junction bases outside the gene matches: 13. Germline CDR1 reads MNHNY; CDR2 reads SVGAGI (reference sequence). This CDR3 contains 16 residues. The CDR3 loop reads CASSQATGTETSPLHF. CDR3 nucleotides: TGTGCCAGCAGTCAAGCCACCGGGACAGAAACTTCACCCCTCCACTTT.